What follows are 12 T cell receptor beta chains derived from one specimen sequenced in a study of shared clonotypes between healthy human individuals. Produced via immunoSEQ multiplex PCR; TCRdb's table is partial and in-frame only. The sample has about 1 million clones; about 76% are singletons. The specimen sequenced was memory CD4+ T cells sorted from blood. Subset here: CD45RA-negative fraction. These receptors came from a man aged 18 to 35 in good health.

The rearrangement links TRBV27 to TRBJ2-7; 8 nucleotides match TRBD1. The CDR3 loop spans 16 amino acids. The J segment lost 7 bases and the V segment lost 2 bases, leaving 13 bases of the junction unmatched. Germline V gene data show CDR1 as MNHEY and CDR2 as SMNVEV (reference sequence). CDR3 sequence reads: CASSLDNRDRPKEQYF. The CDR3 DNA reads TGTGCCAGCAGTTTAGATAACAGGGACAGGCCAAAGGAGCAGTACTTC.

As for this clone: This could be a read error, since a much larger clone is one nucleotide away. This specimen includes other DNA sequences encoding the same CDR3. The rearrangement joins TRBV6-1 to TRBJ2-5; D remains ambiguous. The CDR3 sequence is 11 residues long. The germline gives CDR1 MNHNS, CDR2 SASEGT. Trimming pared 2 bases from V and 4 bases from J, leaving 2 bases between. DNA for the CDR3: TGTGCCAGCAGTGAACCAGAGACCCAGTACTTC. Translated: CASSEPETQYF.

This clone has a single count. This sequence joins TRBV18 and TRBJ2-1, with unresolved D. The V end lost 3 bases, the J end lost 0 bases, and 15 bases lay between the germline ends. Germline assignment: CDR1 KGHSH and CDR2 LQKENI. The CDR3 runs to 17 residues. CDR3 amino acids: CASSPLLGSSSYNEQFF. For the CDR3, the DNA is TGTGCCAGCTCACCCTTGTTGGGCTCGAGCTCCTACAATGAGCAGTTCTTC. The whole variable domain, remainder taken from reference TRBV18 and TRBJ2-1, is NAGVMQNPRHLVRRRGQEARLRCSPMKGHSHVYWYRQLPEEGLKFMVYLQKENIIDESGMPKERFSAEFPKEGPSILRIQQVVRGDSAAYFCASSPLLGSSSYNEQFFGPGTRLTVL.

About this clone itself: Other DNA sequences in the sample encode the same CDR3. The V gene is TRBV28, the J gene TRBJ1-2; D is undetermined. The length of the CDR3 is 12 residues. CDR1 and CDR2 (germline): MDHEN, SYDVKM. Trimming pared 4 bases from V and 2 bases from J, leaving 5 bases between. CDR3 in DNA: TGTGCCAGCAGTTACGGGAACTATGGCTACACCTTC. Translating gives CASSYGNYGYTF.

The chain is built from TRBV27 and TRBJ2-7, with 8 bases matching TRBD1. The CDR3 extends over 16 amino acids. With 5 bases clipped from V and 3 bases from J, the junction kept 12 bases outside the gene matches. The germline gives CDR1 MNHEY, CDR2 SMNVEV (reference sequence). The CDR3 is CASSPLDRGHSYEQYF. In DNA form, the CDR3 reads TGTGCCAGCAGTCCCCTCGACAGGGGCCACAGCTACGAGCAGTACTTC.

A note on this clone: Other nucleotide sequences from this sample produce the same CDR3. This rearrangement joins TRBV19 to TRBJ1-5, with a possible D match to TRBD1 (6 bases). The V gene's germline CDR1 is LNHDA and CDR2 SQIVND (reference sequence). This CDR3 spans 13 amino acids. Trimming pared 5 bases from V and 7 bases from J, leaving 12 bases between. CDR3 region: CASSVQGGQPQHF. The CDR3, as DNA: TGTGCCAGTAGTGTACAGGGTGGGCAGCCCCAGCATTTT.

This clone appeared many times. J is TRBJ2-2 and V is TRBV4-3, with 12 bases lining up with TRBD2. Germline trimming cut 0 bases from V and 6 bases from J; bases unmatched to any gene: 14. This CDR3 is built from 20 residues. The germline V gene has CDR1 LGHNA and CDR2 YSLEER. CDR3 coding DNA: TGCGCCAGCAGCCAAGAAGTCGCTAGCGGGAGGGTAGGAAGGTCCGGGGAGCTGTTTTTT. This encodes CASSQEVASGRVGRSGELFF.

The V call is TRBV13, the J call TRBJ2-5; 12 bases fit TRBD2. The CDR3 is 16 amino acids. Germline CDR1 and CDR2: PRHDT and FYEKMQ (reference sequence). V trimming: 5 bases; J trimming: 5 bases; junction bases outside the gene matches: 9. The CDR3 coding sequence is TGTGCCAGCAGCCCGAAGCTAGCGGGGGGGGAGGAGACCCAGTACTTC. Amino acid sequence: CASSPKLAGGEETQYF.

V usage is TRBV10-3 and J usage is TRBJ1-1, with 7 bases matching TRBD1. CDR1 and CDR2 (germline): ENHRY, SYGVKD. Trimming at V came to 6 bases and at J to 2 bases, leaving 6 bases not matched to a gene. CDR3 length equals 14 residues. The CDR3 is CAIRGQESNTEAFF. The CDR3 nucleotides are TGTGCCATCAGAGGACAGGAGAGCAACACTGAAGCTTTCTTT.

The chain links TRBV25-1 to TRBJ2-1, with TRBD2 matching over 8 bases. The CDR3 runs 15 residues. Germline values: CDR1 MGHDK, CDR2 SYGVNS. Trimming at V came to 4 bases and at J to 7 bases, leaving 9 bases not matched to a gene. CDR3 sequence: CASSGGTRSWNEQFF. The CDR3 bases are TGTGCCAGCAGTGGGGGGACTAGGAGTTGGAATGAGCAGTTCTTC. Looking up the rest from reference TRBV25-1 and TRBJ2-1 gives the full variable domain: EADIYQTPRYLVIGTGKKITLECSQTMGHDKMYWYQQDPGMELHLIHYSYGVNSTEKGDLSSESTVSRIRTEHFPLTLESARPSHTSQYLCASSGGTRSWNEQFFGPGTRLTVL.

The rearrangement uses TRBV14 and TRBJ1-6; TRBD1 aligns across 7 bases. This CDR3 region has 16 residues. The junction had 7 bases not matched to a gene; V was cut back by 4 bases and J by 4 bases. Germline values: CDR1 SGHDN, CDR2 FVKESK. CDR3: CASSPRQGGYNSPLHF. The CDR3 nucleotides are TGTGCCAGCAGCCCGCGACAGGGTGGGTATAATTCACCCCTCCACTTT.

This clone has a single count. The CDR3 is CASSLRDREETQYF. CDR3 bases: TGCGCCAGCAGCTTGAGGGACAGGGAGGAGACCCAGTACTTC. The J gene is TRBJ2-5, the V gene TRBV5-1; 9 bases are shared with TRBD1. Trimming cost V 1 base and J 5 bases; bases outside gene matches: 3. The CDR3 totals 14 residues. The germline gives CDR1 SGHRS, CDR2 YFSETQ.